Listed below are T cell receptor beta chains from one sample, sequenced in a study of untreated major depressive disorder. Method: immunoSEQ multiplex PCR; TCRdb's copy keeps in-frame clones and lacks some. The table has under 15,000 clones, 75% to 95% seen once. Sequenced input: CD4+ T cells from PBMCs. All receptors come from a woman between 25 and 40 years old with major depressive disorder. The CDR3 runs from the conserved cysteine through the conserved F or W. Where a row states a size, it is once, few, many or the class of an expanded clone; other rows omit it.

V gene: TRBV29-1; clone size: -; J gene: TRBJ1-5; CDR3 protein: CSVQEGTGRRQPQHF
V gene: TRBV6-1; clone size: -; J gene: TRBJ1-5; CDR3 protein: CACRGGSSNQPQHF
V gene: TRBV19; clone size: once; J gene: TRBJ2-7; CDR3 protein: CASSPAGHLYEQYF
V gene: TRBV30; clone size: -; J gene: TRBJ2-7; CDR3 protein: CAWRTSGTYEQYF
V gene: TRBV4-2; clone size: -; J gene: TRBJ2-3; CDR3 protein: CASSRGGSPQATDTQYF
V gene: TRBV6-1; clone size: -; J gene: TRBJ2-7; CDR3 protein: CASSEPGLAGYEQYF
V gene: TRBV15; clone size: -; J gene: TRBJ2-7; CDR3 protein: CATSRAGTPYEQYF
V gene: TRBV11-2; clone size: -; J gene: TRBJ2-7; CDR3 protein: CASSSFLLRGQGGEQYF
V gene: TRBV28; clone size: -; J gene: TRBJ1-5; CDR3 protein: CASSSDSNQPQHF
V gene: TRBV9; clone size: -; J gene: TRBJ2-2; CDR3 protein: CASSVESSGIGTGELFF
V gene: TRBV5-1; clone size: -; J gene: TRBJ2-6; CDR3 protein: CASSLSSGANVLTF
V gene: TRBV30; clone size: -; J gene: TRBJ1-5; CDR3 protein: CAWSVGGILDSNQPQHF
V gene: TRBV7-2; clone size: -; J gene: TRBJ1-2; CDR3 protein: CASTFSITSYGYTF
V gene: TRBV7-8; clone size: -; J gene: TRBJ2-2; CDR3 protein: CASRAGQGETGELFF
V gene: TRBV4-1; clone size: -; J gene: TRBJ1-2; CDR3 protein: CASSQEPINYGYTF
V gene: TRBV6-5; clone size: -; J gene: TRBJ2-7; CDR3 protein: CASSYRDRGYEQYF
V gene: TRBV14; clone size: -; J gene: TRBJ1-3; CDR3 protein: CASSQVAPGGTIYF
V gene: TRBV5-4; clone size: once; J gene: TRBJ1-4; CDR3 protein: CASSSLGEKLFF
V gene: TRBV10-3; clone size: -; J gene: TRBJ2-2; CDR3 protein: CAIRSVAVNTGELFF
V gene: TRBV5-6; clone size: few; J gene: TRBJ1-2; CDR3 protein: CASSAGQGRGYGYTF
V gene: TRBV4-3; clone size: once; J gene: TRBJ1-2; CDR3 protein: CASSQETGIANYGYTF
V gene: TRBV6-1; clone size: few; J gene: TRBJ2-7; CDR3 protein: CASSEIGYEQYF
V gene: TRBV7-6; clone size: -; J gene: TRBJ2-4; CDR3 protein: CASSLESRDRGGKNIQYF
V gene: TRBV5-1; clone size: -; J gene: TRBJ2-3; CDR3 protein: CASSLEAGGIDTQYF
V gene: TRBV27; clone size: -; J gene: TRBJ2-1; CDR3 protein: CASSRPGQGVEQFF
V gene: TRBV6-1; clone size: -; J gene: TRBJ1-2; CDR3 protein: CASSYTGSYGYTF
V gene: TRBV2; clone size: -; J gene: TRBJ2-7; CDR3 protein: CASSVYSYEQYF
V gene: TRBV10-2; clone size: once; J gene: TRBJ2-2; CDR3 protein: CASSVGLAGAGELFF
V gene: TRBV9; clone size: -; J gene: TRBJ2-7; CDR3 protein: CASSVAGSVYEQYF
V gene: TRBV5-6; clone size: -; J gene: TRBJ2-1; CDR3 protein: CASSLIAGPSYNEQFF
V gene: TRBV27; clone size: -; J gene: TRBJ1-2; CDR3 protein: CASSLGGIDYGYTF